This T cell receptor beta chain is drawn from a study of cytomegalovirus exposure and HLA in healthy donors. The PCR had 60 Vbeta and 13 Jbeta primers. Original methodology: A later analysis tallied 65 million to 85 million unique TCR beta chains, around 11 million of them shared. TCRdb keeps only in-frame clones here, not all; method: immunoSEQ multiplex PCR. The V and J calls and clone size come from that table; D and trimming were worked out from the DNA. The sample contains approximately 190,000 clones, 75% to 80% of which appear only once. The CDR3 extends over 12 amino acids. Germline loops: CDR1 SSHAT, CDR2 FNYEAQ (reference sequence). This clone was picked up a small number of times. Antigen: not known. The junction does not match germline at one end; this may be a read error. The study, taken as a whole, reports: TCR beta V- and J-gene trimming, according to a later analysis, was linked to a missense DCLRE1C variant.

The sample was PBMCs. This sequence was found in a woman in her twenties or thirties in good health and CMV-seropositive. The V call is TRBV7-7, the J call TRBJ2-5, with D uncertain. This chain's CDR3 is CASSPLGETQYF. The CDR3 DNA is TGTGCTAGCAGCCCCCTCGGAGAGACCCAGTACTTC. Filled out from reference TRBV7-7 and TRBJ2-5, the complete variable domain reads GAGVSQSPRYKVTKRGQDVTLRCDPISSHATLYWYQQALGQGPEFLTYFNYEAQPDKSGLPSDRFSAERPEGSISTLTIQRTEQRDSAMYRCASSPLGETQYFGPGTRLLVL.